The 7 T cell receptor beta chains listed next were all sequenced from one sample in a study of blood T cell repertoires in COVID-19. Some clones are missing from TCRdb's copy, which holds only in-frame ones; the method was immunoSEQ multiplex PCR. The table shows over 150,000 clones, with roughly 86% occurring only once. The sample comprised peripheral blood. The receptors here all came from a man aged 50 to 59 with active or convalescent COVID-19.

The J gene is TRBJ2-7, the V gene TRBV21-1; the table's D call, TRBD1, has no DNA check behind it. TRBV21-1 is flagged as a pseudogene. CDR3 length equals 16 residues. In nucleotides, the CDR3 is TGTGCCAGCGAAGTCGGTAGACAGGACGGTTACAACGAGCAGTACTTC. Its protein is CASEVGRQDGYNEQYF.

J is TRBJ2-7 and V is TRBV5-4, with D hard to call. V shed 2 bases and J shed 4 bases, with 7 bases lying between them. The CDR3 is made up of 12 amino acids. Germline V gene data show CDR1 as SGHNT and CDR2 as YYREEE (reference sequence). The CDR3 here is CASSLENYEQYF. In nucleotides, the CDR3 is TGTGCCAGCAGCTTAGAGAATTACGAGCAGTACTTC.

This chain links TRBV4-3 with TRBJ1-5, with D perhaps matching TRBD1 (5 bases). V was shortened by 0 bases and J by 5 bases, with 8 bases between the two germline ends. Germline V gene lookup returns CDR1 LGHNA and CDR2 YSLEER. This CDR3 is 14 amino acids long. CDR3 in amino acids: CASSQDLGDQPQHF. The CDR3 region has the DNA TGCGCCAGCAGCCAAGATTTAGGGGATCAGCCCCAGCATTTT.

This clone was seen just once. This chain joins TRBV3-1 (or the pseudogene TRBV3-2) and TRBJ2-1, with 14 bases matching TRBD2. Germline V gives CDR1 LGHDT, CDR2 YNNKEL (reference sequence). CDR3 size: 16 residues. Trimming cost V 4 bases and J 9 bases; bases outside gene matches: 8. In DNA form, the CDR3 reads TGTGCCAGCAGCCGGCCGGGGACTAGCGGGAGTTCTGAGCAGTTCTTC. Its translation: CASSRPGTSGSSEQFF.

This chain connects TRBV9 to TRBJ2-5, with TRBD1 matching 7 bases. This CDR3 is 15 amino acids long. J lost 5 bases, V lost 3 bases, and 10 bases had no gene match. Germline V gene data show CDR1 as SGDLS and CDR2 as YYNGEE. CDR3 loop: CASSAETGVGETQYF. The CDR3, as DNA: TGTGCCAGCAGCGCCGAAACAGGGGTTGGGGAGACCCAGTACTTC.

The rearrangement joins TRBV5-6 to TRBJ2-5; maybe TRBD1 (5 bases). Germline lookup yields CDR1 SGHDT and CDR2 YYEEEE. This CDR3 is built from 14 residues. V lost 0 bases, J lost 0 bases, and 6 bases lay in between. The CDR3 bases are TGTGCCAGCAGCTTGGCGACAGACCAAGAGACCCAGTACTTC. It translates to CASSLATDQETQYF.

The chain is built from TRBV5-4 and TRBJ2-5; TRBD2 matches at 7 bases. Per the germline V gene, CDR1 is SGHNT and CDR2 is YYREEE (reference sequence). After removal of 0 bases from V and 2 bases from J, the junction contained 4 bases not matched to a gene. This CDR3 contains 15 residues. The CDR3 DNA sequence: TGTGCCAGCAGCTTGGCCGGGGGGAGGCAAGAGACCCAGTACTTC. Translation: CASSLAGGRQETQYF. Using reference TRBV5-4 and TRBJ2-5 for the parts outside the CDR3, the full variable domain is ETGVTQSPTHLIKTRGQQVTLRCSSQSGHNTVSWYQQALGQGPQFIFQYYREEENGRGNFPPRFSGLQFPNYSSELNVNALELDDSALYLCASSLAGGRQETQYFGPGTRLLVL.